This TCR beta chain was recovered during a study of response to subunit inactivated influenza vaccine. Germline assignment: CDR1 SGHRS and CDR2 YFSETQ. The germline V and J ends were trimmed by 0 bases and 6 bases, with 10 bases remaining between them. The CDR3 has 13 amino acids. TCRdb processed the RT-PCR reads anew with MiXCR; each CDR3 protein has one entry. Among around 600,000 distinct CDR3 sequences listed, roughly 10% were seen once. Separately, the same data were catalogued under a study of T cells expressing NK-cell markers. That report adds: Scientists made TCR beta cDNA using 5'RACE template switching with UMIs. Sequencing covered eight donors, seven HCMV-seropositive and one seronegative. Certain NKG2C+ T cell clones were expanded, and their HCMV specificity remained unclear.

This sample comprised PBMCs from blood, obtained on the day of vaccination. The sequence derives from a middle-aged man who received an inactivated influenza vaccine. The chain carries TRBV5-1 and TRBJ2-7; no reliable D call. The CDR3 spells CASSLEPPLEQYF. Written as DNA, the CDR3 is TGCGCCAGCAGCTTGGAGCCTCCTCTCGAGCAGTACTTC.